Many counts were recorded for the clone carrying this T cell receptor beta chain. What it binds is unknown. Trimming removed 5 bases from V and 7 bases from J, with 16 bases in between. This CDR3 has 14 residues. The V gene's germline CDR1 is SGHRS and CDR2 YFSETQ. The data derive from a study of T-cell memory formation after mild COVID-19. TCRdb redid the calling of the 5' RACE reads with MiXCR, one entry per CDR3 protein. The sample includes 130,000 to 150,000 distinct CDR3 sequences, approximately 6% of them seen just once. Study-level points and caveats: Chiefly within CM and EM were the contracting CD4+ clones; CD8+ ones were within EMRA. Some SARS-CoV-2-responding clones were already detected in memory before infection.

V and J are TRBV5-1 and TRBJ2-1, with D perhaps TRBD1 (5 bases). The sequence was collected from an adult woman who had mild COVID-19 (a few samples of this study predate the infection). Cell type and time point are not known. The sample was PBMCs or a T cell subset sorted from them (not recorded which). This CDR3 is CASRDTGGVNEQFF. DNA of the CDR3: TGCGCCAGCAGGGATACAGGTGGGGTGAATGAGCAGTTCTTC.